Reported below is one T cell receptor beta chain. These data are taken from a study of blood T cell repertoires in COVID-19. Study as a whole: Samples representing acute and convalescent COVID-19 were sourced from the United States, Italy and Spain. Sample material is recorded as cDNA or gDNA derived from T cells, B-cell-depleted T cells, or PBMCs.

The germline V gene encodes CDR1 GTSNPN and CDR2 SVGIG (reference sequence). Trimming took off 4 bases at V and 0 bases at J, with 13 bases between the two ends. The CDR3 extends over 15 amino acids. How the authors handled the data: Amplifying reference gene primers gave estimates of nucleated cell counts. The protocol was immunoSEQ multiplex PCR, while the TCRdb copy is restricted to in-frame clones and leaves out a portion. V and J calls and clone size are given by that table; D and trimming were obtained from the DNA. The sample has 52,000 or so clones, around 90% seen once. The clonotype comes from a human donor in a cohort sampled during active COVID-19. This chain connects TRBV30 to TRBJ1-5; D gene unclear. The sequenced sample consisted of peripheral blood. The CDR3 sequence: CAWTPAGYSNQPQHF. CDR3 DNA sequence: TGTGCCTGGACCCCGGCGGGGTATAGCAATCAGCCCCAGCATTTT.